This T cell receptor beta chain derives from a study of blood T cells in healthy people across ages. This CDR3 is built from 13 residues. The germline V gene encodes CDR1 SGHTA and CDR2 FQGNSA. V was trimmed by 5 bases and J by 10 bases, leaving 15 bases between them. At least 6.5 million PBMCs were isolated per sample. Together with a sample-barcoded 5' primer, a J-beta primer mix was included in a second PCR lasting roughly 6 to 12 cycles. TCRdb passed the 5' RACE reads through MiXCR, listing each CDR3 protein once. This sample has under 2,000,000 distinct CDR3 sequences, with 49% found just once. Sequenced sample: blood. The chain carries TRBV7-2 and TRBJ2-1; D might be TRBD1 (6 bases). This receptor was taken from a woman in her thirties or forties in good health. The CDR3 sequence is CASSNAQGFEQFF. CDR3 nucleotides: TGTGCCAGCAGCAATGCACAGGGATTCGAGCAGTTCTTC.